This T cell receptor (beta chain) was observed in a study of early T cells in non-severe SARS-CoV-2 infection. Overall study context: Bulk RNA taken from unsorted whole blood was sequenced, leaving chains unpaired.

CDR1 and CDR2 (germline): SGHAT, FQDESV (reference sequence). This CDR3 has 13 residues. Trimming stripped 8 bases from V and 1 base from J, with 12 bases between. Individual cDNA molecules carried attached unique molecular identifiers. TCRdb itself ran the 5' RACE reads through MiXCR, one entry per CDR3 protein. The profile shows about 86,000 distinct CDR3 sequences, approximately 14% of them singletons. As concerns this clonotype: Its antigen is as yet unknown.

General observations from the study: A preference for anti-spike CD8 responses marked VDJdb matching, which missed private and CD4 specificities.

The sample comprised whole blood. The clonotype comes from an adult who was a healthcare worker with PCR-confirmed SARS-CoV-2 infection or an uninfected control (not recorded which). The chain is built from TRBV11-1 and TRBJ2-7, with D possibly matching TRBD1 (5 bases). The CDR3 region is CASAGAGSYEQYF. As DNA, the CDR3 is TGTGCCAGCGCTGGGGCAGGGTCCTACGAGCAGTACTTC.